The 18 T cell receptor beta chains listed next were all sequenced from one sample in a study of blood T cell repertoires in COVID-19. The method was immunoSEQ multiplex PCR; TCRdb's version includes in-frame clones alone and lacks a portion of them. Of 250,000 or so clones in the sample, around nine tenths were seen once. Sequencing input: peripheral blood. The receptors come from a man aged 40-55 years with active or convalescent COVID-19.

The genes are TRBV25-1 and TRBJ1-2; D might be TRBD1 (6 bases). Between the trimmed V and J ends, which lost 3 bases and 7 bases, there was a span of 12 bases. CDR1 is MGHDK and CDR2 is SYGVNS in the germline V gene. The CDR3 is 13 amino acids. CDR3 protein: CASSDFVQGGYTF. The CDR3 region has the DNA TGTGCCAGCAGTGATTTTGTACAGGGTGGCTACACCTTC.

There are a few counts of this clone. The rearrangement joins TRBV19 to TRBJ2-7, with 13 bases identical to TRBD2. This CDR3 has 16 residues. Unmatched junction bases numbered 9, after V lost 4 bases and J lost 6 bases. Germline V gives CDR1 LNHDA, CDR2 SQIVND (reference sequence). Here the CDR3 DNA reads TGTGCCAGTAGTAGCCGGCCGGGACTAGCGGGAAGCGAGCAGTACTTC. This codes for CASSSRPGLAGSEQYF.

The gene calls are TRBV11-2 and TRBJ2-3; 10 bases line up with TRBD2. From germline, CDR1 is SGHAT and CDR2 FQNNGV. V lost 5 bases and J lost 1; bases outside the gene matches: 3. The CDR3 is 15 amino acids. The CDR3 protein is CASSLGTSGTDTQYF. CDR3 in DNA: TGTGCCAGCAGCCTCGGGACTAGCGGCACAGATACGCAGTATTTT.

The chain combines TRBV25-1 with TRBJ2-6; TRBD1 might be the D (5 bases). V lost 6 bases, J lost 1 base, and 16 bases lay in between. The V gene's germline CDR1 is MGHDK and CDR2 SYGVNS. CDR3 size: 17 residues. CDR3: CASRPPGRGSGANVLTF. The CDR3 DNA follows: TGTGCCAGCAGGCCTCCAGGTAGGGGATCTGGGGCCAACGTCCTGACTTTC.

The chain joins TRBV20-1 to TRBJ2-7; the match to TRBD1 covers 7 bases. This CDR3 contains 12 residues. Germline CDR1 is DFQATT and CDR2 is SNEGSKA (reference sequence). The trim removed 4 bases at V and 3 bases at J, leaving 3 bases unmatched. CDR3 nucleotides: TGCAGTGCTACTGACAGGGACTACGAGCAGTACTTC. Amino acid sequence: CSATDRDYEQYF.

The genes are TRBV18 and TRBJ2-1; TRBD2 matches 13 bases. Germline CDR1 KGHSH, CDR2 LQKENI. The CDR3 has 16 amino acids. J lost 8 bases, V lost 0 bases, and 4 bases had no gene match. The CDR3 DNA sequence: TGTGCCAGCTCACCACCCGGGACTAGCGGGGATCATGAGCAGTTCTTC. This translates into CASSPPGTSGDHEQFF.

This chain joins TRBV5-1 and TRBJ2-4; 7 nucleotides align to TRBD2. CDR3 length: 15 residues. J lost 9 bases, V lost 4 bases, and 13 bases had no gene match. The germline V gene encodes CDR1 SGHRS and CDR2 YFSETQ. The CDR3 coding sequence is TGCGCCAGCAGCCCCCGGGTGGCGGGAGAATCCATTCAGTACTTC. Its translation is CASSPRVAGESIQYF.

V and J are TRBV12-5 and TRBJ2-2; a weak D match, TRBD2 (5 bases). CDR3 length: 17 residues. The V gene lost 3 bases and the J gene lost 2 bases, with 16 bases spanning the gap. Germline lookup yields CDR1 LGHNT and CDR2 FRNRAP. CDR3 nucleotides: TGTGCTAGTGGTTTTGCCGGCGGGCTCTCCAACACCGGGGAGCTGTTTTTT. Protein sequence: CASGFAGGLSNTGELFF.

In DNA form, the CDR3 reads TGTGCCAGCAGCTCGGACAGCTACGAGCAGTACTTC. Residues: CASSSDSYEQYF. The chain is built from TRBV5-4 and TRBJ2-7; TRBD1 is a possible D gene (6 bases). Germline CDR1 reads SGHNT; CDR2 reads YYREEE (reference sequence). Trimming stripped 3 bases from V and 3 bases from J, with 7 bases between. The CDR3 is made up of 12 amino acids.

This chain connects TRBV3-1 (or the pseudogene TRBV3-2) to TRBJ2-1; no clear D. The CDR3 extends over 15 amino acids. Trimming removed 4 bases from V and 4 bases from J, with 14 bases in between. Germline CDR1 reads LGHDT; CDR2 reads YNNKEL (reference sequence). CDR3 sequence: CASSPEGVVYNEQFF. Here the CDR3 DNA reads TGTGCCAGCAGCCCCGAAGGAGTGGTTTACAATGAGCAGTTCTTC.

The CDR3 loop is CASSLEGTYEQYF. The CDR3 coding sequence is TGTGCCAGCAGTCTGGAGGGCACCTACGAGCAGTACTTC. This chain joins TRBV6-5 and TRBJ2-7; D may be TRBD2 (6 bases). The CDR3 is 13 amino acids. Germline V gene sequence: CDR1 MNHEY, CDR2 SVGAGI. V lost 5 bases, J lost 2 bases, and 10 bases lay in between.

The genes are TRBV30 and TRBJ2-7; 7 bases map to TRBD2. J was trimmed by 2 bases and V by 3 bases; bases with no gene match: 4. The CDR3 loop spans 13 amino acids. CDR1 is GTSNPN, CDR2 SVGIG, per germline (reference sequence). In nucleotides, the CDR3 is TGTGCCTGGAGGGGCGGGAGAACCTACGAGCAGTACTTC. This codes for CAWRGGRTYEQYF.

CDR3 bases: TGTGCCAGCAGCCAACATACGAACACTGAAGCTTTCTTT. This encodes CASSQHTNTEAFF. The chain recombines TRBV12-3 or TRBV12-4 with TRBJ1-1; D unclear. Between the trimmed V and J ends, which lost 6 bases and 1 base, there was a span of 9 bases. The CDR3 loop spans 13 amino acids.

The chain recombines TRBV30 with TRBJ1-2; D uncertain. V lost 2 bases and J 2 bases, leaving 9 bases between the germline ends. The CDR3 length is 13 residues. The germline CDR1 and CDR2 sequences are GTSNPN and SVGIG (reference sequence). Here the CDR3 DNA reads TGTGCCTGGAGTAACGACGGGAACTATGGCTACACCTTC. Amino acids: CAWSNDGNYGYTF.

This clone was picked up many times. J is TRBJ1-2 and V is TRBV3-1 (or the pseudogene TRBV3-2); possible D gene TRBD1, 6 bases. Trimming stripped 3 bases from V and 5 bases from J, with 16 bases between. The germline CDR1 and CDR2 sequences are LGHDT and YNNKEL (reference sequence). The CDR3 sequence is 15 residues long. The CDR3 nucleotides are TGTGCCAGCAGCCAGTTGACAGGAGGTCGGTATGGCTACACCTTC. As protein: CASSQLTGGRYGYTF.

The genes are TRBV10-3 and TRBJ1-4; 7 nucleotides line up with TRBD1. Germline V gene lookup returns CDR1 ENHRY and CDR2 SYGVKD. The CDR3 totals 13 residues. V shed 8 bases, J shed 5 bases, and the junction held 5 bases outside the gene matches. The CDR3, as DNA: TGTGCCATCGGCGGGACAGCGAATGAAAAACTGTTTTTT. Translated, it gives CAIGGTANEKLFF.

The chain carries TRBV4-1 and TRBJ2-7; 7 nucleotides align to TRBD2. The CDR3 spans 15 residues. V lost 0 bases, J lost 9 bases, and 11 bases stayed unmatched. CDR1 MGHRA and CDR2 YSYEKL come from the germline V gene. The CDR3 here is CASSQDWGRDVGQYF. CDR3 DNA sequence: TGCGCCAGCAGCCAAGATTGGGGGAGGGACGTAGGGCAGTACTTC.

The chain employs TRBV7-3 and TRBJ2-3, with D perhaps TRBD1 (6 bases). V lost 5 bases, J lost 2 bases, and 14 bases lay in between. The CDR3 covers 15 residues. Germline CDR1 and CDR2: SGHTA and FQGTGA. CDR3 loop: CASSPGDTNTDTQYF. The CDR3 DNA reads as TGTGCCAGCAGCCCCGGGGACACAAACACAGATACGCAGTATTTT.